The T cell receptor beta chain under discussion was sequenced for a study of T-cell memory formation after mild COVID-19. A 5'RACE reaction primed in the constant segment made cDNA libraries of TCR alpha and TCR beta, and these carried sample barcodes and UMIs. A single record per CDR3 protein comes from TCRdb applying MiXCR to the 5' RACE reads. The sample yields 450,000 to 650,000 distinct CDR3 sequences, 18% seen once. Trimming removed 4 bases from V and 6 bases from J; junction bases left unmatched: 2. The CDR3 has 13 amino acids. The germline V gene encodes CDR1 SGHTA and CDR2 FQGTGA. This clonotype was observed a few times.

The material sequenced was PBMCs or a T cell subset sorted from them (not recorded which). The clonotype comes from an adult woman who had mild COVID-19 (a few samples of this study predate the infection). Cell type and time point are not known. This chain links TRBV7-3 with TRBJ2-2; the match to TRBD2 covers 7 bases. The CDR3 protein is CASSYGLAGELFF. CDR3 coding DNA: TGTGCCAGCAGCTACGGACTAGCCGGGGAGCTGTTTTTT.